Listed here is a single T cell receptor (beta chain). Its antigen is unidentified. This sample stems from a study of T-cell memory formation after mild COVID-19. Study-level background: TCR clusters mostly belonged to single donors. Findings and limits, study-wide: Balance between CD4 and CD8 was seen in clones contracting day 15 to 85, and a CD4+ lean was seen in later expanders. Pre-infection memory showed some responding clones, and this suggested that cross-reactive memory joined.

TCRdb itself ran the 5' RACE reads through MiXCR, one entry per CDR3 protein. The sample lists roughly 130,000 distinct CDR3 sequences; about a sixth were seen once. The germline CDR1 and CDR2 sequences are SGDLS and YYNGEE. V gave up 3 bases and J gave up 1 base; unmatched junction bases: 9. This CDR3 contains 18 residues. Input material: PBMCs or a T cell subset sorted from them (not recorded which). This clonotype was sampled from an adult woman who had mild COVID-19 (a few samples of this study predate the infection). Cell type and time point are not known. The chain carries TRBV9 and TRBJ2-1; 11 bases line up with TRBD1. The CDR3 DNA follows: TGTGCCAGCAGCGCGTTTCCCGGGACAGGGGGATCCTACAATGAGCAGTTCTTC. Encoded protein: CASSAFPGTGGSYNEQFF.